Shown below are 16 T cell receptor beta chains from a single sample sequenced in a study of CD8+ T cells in alopecia areata. The treatment was: oral pan-JAK inhibitor, 5-10 mg twice daily. The authors extracted RNA and reverse transcribed it into cDNA as the sequencing template. Measured with immunoSEQ multiplex PCR; TCRdb has only the in-frame clones, and not every one. Of fewer than 200,000 clones in the sample, roughly 64% were seen once. The sample here was CD8+ T cells sorted from blood, taken at week 24, from a patient treated with tofacitinib. These receptors were taken from a human donor with alopecia areata.

The gene calls are TRBV4-2 and TRBJ2-1; possibly TRBD1 for D (6 bases). V lost 0 bases and J lost 1, with 13 bases in between. The CDR3 length is 17 residues. Germline V gives CDR1 LGHNA, CDR2 YNFKEQ. The CDR3 nucleotides read TGTGCCAGCAGCCAAGATTATGAGGGGACATCCTACAATGAGCAGTTCTTC. This encodes CASSQDYEGTSYNEQFF.

This chain joins TRBV11-2 and TRBJ2-1; 7 nucleotides agree with TRBD2. V was pared by 1 base and J by 4 bases, with 10 bases of the junction left unmatched. Per germline, CDR1 SGHAT and CDR2 FQNNGV. The CDR3 runs to 17 residues. CDR3 sequence reads: CASSLAGGGAIYNEQFF. DNA for the CDR3: TGTGCCAGCAGCTTAGCGGGAGGAGGGGCTATATACAATGAGCAGTTCTTC.

The chain has TRBV5-1 and TRBJ1-6, with 7 bases aligning to TRBD1. J was trimmed by 10 bases and V by 1 base; bases with no gene match: 8. Germline values: CDR1 SGHRS, CDR2 YFSETQ. This CDR3 is built from 15 residues. CDR3: CASSLLRGIGSPLHF. DNA of the CDR3: TGCGCCAGCAGCTTGCTCAGGGGGATTGGGTCACCCCTCCACTTT.

This clone came up once. This chain joins TRBV27 and TRBJ2-4; tentatively, D is TRBD1 or TRBD2 (5 bases each). The CDR3 sequence is 15 residues long. Germline CDR1 and CDR2: MNHEY and SMNVEV (reference sequence). Trimming took 4 bases from V and 0 from J, leaving 10 bases between them. CDR3 sequence reads: CASSSQEEAKNIQYF. The CDR3 coding sequence is TGTGCCAGCAGTTCACAGGAGGAAGCCAAAAACATTCAGTACTTC.

A few counts support this clone. The rearrangement uses TRBV28 and TRBJ1-4; the D is unclear. Per the germline V gene, CDR1 is MDHEN and CDR2 is SYDVKM. The CDR3 spans 13 residues. V lost 3 bases to trimming and J lost 7 bases, with 9 bases between them. Here the CDR3 DNA reads TGTGCCAGCAGTTTCAGCTCCCGTGAAAAACTGTTTTTT. This sequence encodes CASSFSSREKLFF. Variable domain in full (rest from reference TRBV28 and TRBJ1-4): DVKVTQSSRYLVKRTGEKVFLECVQDMDHENMFWYRQDPGLGLRLIYFSYDVKMKEKGDIPEGYSVSREKKERFSLILESASTNQTSMYLCASSFSSREKLFFGSGTQLSVL.

The J gene is TRBJ2-1, the V gene TRBV30; D not resolved. The CDR3 runs to 11 residues. Germline V gene lookup returns CDR1 GTSNPN and CDR2 SVGIG (reference sequence). Trimming left V 5 bases short and J 6 bases short, with 8 bases between. The CDR3 reads CAWEVANEQFF. Here the CDR3 DNA reads TGTGCCTGGGAAGTAGCCAATGAGCAGTTCTTC.

The chain carries TRBV30 and TRBJ1-1, with D hard to call. CDR1 and CDR2 from the germline V gene are GTSNPN and SVGIG (reference sequence). The CDR3 length is 12 residues. V was cut by 2 bases and J by 3 bases, with 7 bases left in between. CDR3 coding DNA: TGTGCCTGGAGTCCGCAAGACACTGAAGCTTTCTTT. The encoded protein is CAWSPQDTEAFF. Looking up the rest from reference TRBV30 and TRBJ1-1 gives the full variable domain: SQTIHQWPATLVQPVGSPLSLECTVEGTSNPNLYWYRQAAGRGLQLLFYSVGIGQISSEVPQNLSASRPQDRQFILSSKKLLLSDSGFYLCAWSPQDTEAFFGQGTRLTVV.

The rearrangement joins TRBV12-5 to TRBJ1-2, with 10 bases fitting TRBD1. Germline V gives CDR1 LGHNT, CDR2 FRNRAP. V was pared by 0 bases and J by 2 bases, with 6 bases of the junction left unmatched. This CDR3 spans 17 amino acids. The CDR3 nucleotides read TGTGCTAGTGGTTTGGTACGGGGACAGGGGAAAAACTATGGCTACACCTTC. Its translation is CASGLVRGQGKNYGYTF. Variable domain in full (rest from reference TRBV12-5 and TRBJ1-2): DARVTQTPRHKVTEMGQEVTMRCQPILGHNTVFWYRQTMMQGLELLAYFRNRAPLDDSGMPKDRFSAEMPDATLATLKIQPSEPRDSAVYFCASGLVRGQGKNYGYTFGSGTRLTVV.

Worth noting for this clone: The sample holds other DNA sequences that translate to the same CDR3. The rearrangement links TRBV30 to TRBJ1-5, with a possible D match to TRBD1 (5 bases). The CDR3 is 14 amino acids. The V gene lost 1 base and the J gene lost 0 bases, with 7 bases spanning the gap. Looked up from germline, CDR1 is GTSNPN and CDR2 is SVGIG (reference sequence). CDR3 nucleotide sequence: TGTGCCTGGAGTGGGGGGAATAGCAATCAGCCCCAGCATTTT. Amino acid sequence: CAWSGGNSNQPQHF.

This clone was seen just once. The V and J genes are TRBV12-5 and TRBJ1-2; D gene uncertain. V lost 6 bases and J lost 2, with 13 bases in between. The CDR3 runs to 14 residues. In germline, CDR1 is LGHNT, CDR2 FRNRAP. Here the CDR3 reads CASGSRRPNYGYTF. The CDR3 coding sequence is TGTGCTAGTGGATCCCGGCGGCCGAACTATGGCTACACCTTC.

This clone was observed at least ten times. The chain has TRBV25-1 and TRBJ1-1; 7 bases agree with TRBD1. CDR3 length: 12 residues. The J segment lost 6 bases and the V segment lost 6 bases, leaving 4 bases of the junction unmatched. Germline lookup yields CDR1 MGHDK and CDR2 SYGVNS. The chain's CDR3 is CASRTGSAEAFF. In nucleotides, the CDR3 is TGTGCCAGCAGGACAGGGTCTGCTGAAGCTTTCTTT.

This clone occurred a few times. The sample has other DNA sequences that encode this CDR3 too. The CDR3 nucleotides are TGTGCCAGCAGCGCGGGACAGGGTCGGGAGACCCAGTACTTC. Translated, it gives CASSAGQGRETQYF. This sequence joins TRBV9 and TRBJ2-5; TRBD1 matches at 9 bases. Germline CDR1 reads SGDLS; CDR2 reads YYNGEE. Losses at the gene ends were 3 bases for V and 5 bases for J; bases not matched to a gene: 5. The CDR3 contains 14 residues.

This rearrangement joins TRBV7-8 to TRBJ1-2; D not certain. The germline V gene has CDR1 SGHVS and CDR2 FQNEAQ. The CDR3 length is 14 residues. The germline V and J ends were trimmed by 2 bases and 9 bases, with 16 bases remaining between them. The chain's CDR3 is CASSLSLRADSYTF. CDR3 coding DNA: TGTGCCAGCAGCTTATCACTTAGGGCAGACAGCTACACCTTC.

This clone was counted between two and nine times. The chain has TRBV30 and TRBJ2-3; 9 bases fit TRBD2. Germline assignment: CDR1 GTSNPN and CDR2 SVGIG (reference sequence). Trimming at V came to 5 bases and at J to 7 bases, leaving 7 bases not matched to a gene. CDR3 length: 13 amino acids. In DNA, the CDR3 is TGTGCCTGGGCGGCGGGGGGGCCGAATACGCAGTATTTT. It specifies CAWAAGGPNTQYF.

The genes are TRBV7-9 and TRBJ2-3; perhaps TRBD1 as D (6 bases). The CDR3 spans 15 residues. V lost 1 base and J lost 3, with 11 bases in between. Germline V gene data show CDR1 as SEHNR and CDR2 as FQNEAQ (reference sequence). As DNA, the CDR3 is TGTGCCAGCAGCTTAGTGGCAGGGGCGACAGATACGCAGTATTTT. Protein sequence: CASSLVAGATDTQYF.

A remark on this clone: This specimen includes other DNA sequences encoding the same CDR3. The V and J genes are TRBV5-6 and TRBJ2-3; the D is unclear. Looked up from germline, CDR1 is SGHDT and CDR2 is YYEEEE. CDR3 length equals 12 residues. V was pared by 0 bases and J by 4 bases, with 3 bases between. CDR3 loop: CASSLGSDTQYF. The CDR3 DNA sequence: TGTGCCAGCAGCTTGGGCTCAGATACGCAGTATTTT.